Sequencing of this T cell receptor beta chain was carried out in a study of regulatory T cells in long-lasting Graves disease. About the research overall: Persistent Graves' disease denoted over 5 years of antithyroid drugs plus positive TSH receptor antibodies. Study results and caveats: The study found persistent patients shared more public clonotypes (roughly 2,500) than new patients (just over 950). Among samples with persistent disease, TRBV28, TRBJ1-2 and TRBJ2-5 were favored.

About this clonotype itself: Antigen unknown.

With iRepertoire HTBI primers and Arm-PCR of CDR3 regions, TCR beta libraries were built. TCRdb ran MiXCR on the multiplex PCR reads and lists one entry per CDR3 protein. Altogether roughly 450,000 distinct CDR3 sequences are present, less than 25% being singletons, with the ten largest covering 6.5% to 8%. Time point reported: persistent/refractory GD, antithyroid drugs over 5 years with positive TRAb. RNA isolated from PBMCs was used to make the TCR library. The patients included were those that came from an endocrinology department in Xi'an, China. Germline lookup yields CDR1 LNHDA and CDR2 SQIVND (reference sequence). This CDR3 comprises 15 residues. V was clipped by 7 bases and J by 3 bases, with 16 bases between them.

The receptor's source is a female donor with Graves disease. The sample in question was peripheral blood mononuclear cells (PBMCs), obtained when the disease was refractory, from a patient treated with antithyroid drugs. This rearrangement joins TRBV19 to TRBJ2-1, with D uncertain. This CDR3 is CASTPTMGFYNEQFF. The CDR3 nucleotides read TGTGCCAGTACCCCTACAATGGGGTTCTACAATGAGCAGTTCTTC.